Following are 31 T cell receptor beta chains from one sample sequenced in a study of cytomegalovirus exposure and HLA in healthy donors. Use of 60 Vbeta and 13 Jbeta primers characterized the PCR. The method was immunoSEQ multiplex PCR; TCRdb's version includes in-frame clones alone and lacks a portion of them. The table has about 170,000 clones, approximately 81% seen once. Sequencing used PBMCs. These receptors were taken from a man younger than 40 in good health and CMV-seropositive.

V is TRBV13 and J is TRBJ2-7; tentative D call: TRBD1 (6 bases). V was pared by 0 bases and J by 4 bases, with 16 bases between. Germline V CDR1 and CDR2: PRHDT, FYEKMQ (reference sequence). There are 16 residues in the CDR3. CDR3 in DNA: TGTGCCAGCAGCTTAGGCCTGGGACAACTCTCGTACGAGCAGTACTTC. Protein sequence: CASSLGLGQLSYEQYF.

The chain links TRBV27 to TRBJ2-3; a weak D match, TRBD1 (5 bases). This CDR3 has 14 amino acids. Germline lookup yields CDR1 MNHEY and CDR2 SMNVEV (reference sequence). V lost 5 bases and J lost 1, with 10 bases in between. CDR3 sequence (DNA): TGTGCCAGCAGTCGATTGACAGGCACAGATACGCAGTATTTT. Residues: CASSRLTGTDTQYF.

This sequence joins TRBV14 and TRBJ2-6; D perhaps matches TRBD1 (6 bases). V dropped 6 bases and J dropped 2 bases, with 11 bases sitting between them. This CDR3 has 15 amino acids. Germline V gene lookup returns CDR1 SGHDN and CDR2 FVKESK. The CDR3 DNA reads TGTGCCAGCAGTTTCAGGGGTACTGGGGCCAACGTCCTGACTTTC. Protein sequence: CASSFRGTGANVLTF.

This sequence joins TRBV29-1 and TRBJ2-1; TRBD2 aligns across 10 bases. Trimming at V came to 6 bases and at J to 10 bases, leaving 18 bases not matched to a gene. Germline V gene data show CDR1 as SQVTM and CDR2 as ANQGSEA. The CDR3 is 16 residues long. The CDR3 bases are TGCAGCGTCAGGTCGGCAGGGCTAGCGGGAGTACAGGAGCAGTTCTTC. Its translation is CSVRSAGLAGVQEQFF.

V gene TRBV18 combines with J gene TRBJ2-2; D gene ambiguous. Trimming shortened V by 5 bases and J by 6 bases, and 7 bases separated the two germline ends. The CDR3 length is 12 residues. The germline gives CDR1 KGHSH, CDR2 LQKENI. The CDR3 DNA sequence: TGTGCCAGCTCATACGGGTCCGGGGAGCTGTTTTTT. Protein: CASSYGSGELFF.

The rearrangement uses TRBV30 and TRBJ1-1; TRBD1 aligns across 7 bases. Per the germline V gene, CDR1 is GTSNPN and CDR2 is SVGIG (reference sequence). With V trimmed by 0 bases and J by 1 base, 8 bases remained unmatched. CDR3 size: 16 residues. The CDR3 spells CAWSVSGGGGNTEAFF. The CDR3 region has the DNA TGTGCCTGGAGTGTGTCAGGGGGAGGCGGGAACACTGAAGCTTTCTTT.

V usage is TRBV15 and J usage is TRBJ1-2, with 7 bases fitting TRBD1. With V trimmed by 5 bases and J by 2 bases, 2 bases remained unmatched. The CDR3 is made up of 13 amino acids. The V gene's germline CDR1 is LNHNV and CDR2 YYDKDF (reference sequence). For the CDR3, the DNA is TGTGCCACCAGCCCGGGACAGAACTATGGCTACACCTTC. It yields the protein CATSPGQNYGYTF.

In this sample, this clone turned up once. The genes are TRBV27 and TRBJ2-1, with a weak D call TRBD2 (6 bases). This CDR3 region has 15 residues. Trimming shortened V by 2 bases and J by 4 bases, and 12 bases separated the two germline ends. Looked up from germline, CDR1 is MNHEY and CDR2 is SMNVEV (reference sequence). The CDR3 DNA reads TGTGCCAGCAGTTTAACAGCGGAGGGGTACAATGAGCAGTTCTTC. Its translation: CASSLTAEGYNEQFF.

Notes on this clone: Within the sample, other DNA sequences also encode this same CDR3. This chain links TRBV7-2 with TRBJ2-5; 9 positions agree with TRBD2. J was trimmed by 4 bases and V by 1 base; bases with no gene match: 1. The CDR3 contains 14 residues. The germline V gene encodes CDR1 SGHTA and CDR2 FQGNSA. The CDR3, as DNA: TGTGCCAGCAGCTTAGGCGGGAGGGGAGAGACCCAGTACTTC. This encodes CASSLGGRGETQYF.

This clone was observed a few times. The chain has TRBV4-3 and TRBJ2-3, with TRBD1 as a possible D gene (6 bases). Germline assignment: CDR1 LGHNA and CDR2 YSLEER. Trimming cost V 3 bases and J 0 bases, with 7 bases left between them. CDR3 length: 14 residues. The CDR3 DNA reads TGCGCCAGCAGCCAGCAGGGGAGCACAGATACGCAGTATTTT. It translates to CASSQQGSTDTQYF.

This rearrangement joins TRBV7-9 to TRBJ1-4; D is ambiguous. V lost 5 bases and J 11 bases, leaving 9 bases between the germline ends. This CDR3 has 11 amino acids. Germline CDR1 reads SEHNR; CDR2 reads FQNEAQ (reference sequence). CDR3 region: CASSPGFKLFF. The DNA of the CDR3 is TGTGCCAGCAGCCCCGGTTTCAAACTGTTTTTT.

CDR3 protein: CASSSPDRQYMNTEAFF. The CDR3 DNA is TGTGCCAGCTCATCTCCGGACAGGCAGTACATGAACACTGAAGCTTTCTTT. The chain joins TRBV18 to TRBJ1-1, with TRBD1 identical over 7 bases. The CDR3 contains 17 residues. V was pared by 5 bases and J by 0 bases, with 12 bases of the junction left unmatched. The germline V gene has CDR1 KGHSH and CDR2 LQKENI.

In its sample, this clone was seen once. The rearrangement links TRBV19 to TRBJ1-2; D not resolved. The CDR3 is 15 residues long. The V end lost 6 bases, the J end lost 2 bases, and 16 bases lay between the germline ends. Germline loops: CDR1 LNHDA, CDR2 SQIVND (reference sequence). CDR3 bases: TGTGCCAGTAGGGACTTGGACGGTTTCAACTATGGCTACACCTTC. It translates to CASRDLDGFNYGYTF. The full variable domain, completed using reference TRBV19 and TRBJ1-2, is DGGITQSPKYLFRKEGQNVTLSCEQNLNHDAMYWYRQDPGQGLRLIYYSQIVNDFQKGDIAEGYSVSREKKESFPLTVTSAQKNPTAFYLCASRDLDGFNYGYTFGSGTRLTVV.

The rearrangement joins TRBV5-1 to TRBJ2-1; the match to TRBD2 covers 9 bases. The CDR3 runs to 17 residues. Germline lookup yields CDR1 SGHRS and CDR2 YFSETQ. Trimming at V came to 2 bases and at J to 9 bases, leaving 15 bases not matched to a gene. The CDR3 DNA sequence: TGCGCCAGCAGCTTCTCAGCGAGGCGGGAGGGCCCTGGTGAGCAGTTCTTC. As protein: CASSFSARREGPGEQFF.

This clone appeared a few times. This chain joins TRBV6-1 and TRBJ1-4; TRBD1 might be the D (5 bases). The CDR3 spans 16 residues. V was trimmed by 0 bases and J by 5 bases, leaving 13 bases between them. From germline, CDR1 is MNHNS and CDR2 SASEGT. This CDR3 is CASSEALRGRNEKLFF. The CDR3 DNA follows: TGTGCCAGCAGTGAAGCGCTCCGGGGGAGGAATGAAAAACTGTTTTTT.

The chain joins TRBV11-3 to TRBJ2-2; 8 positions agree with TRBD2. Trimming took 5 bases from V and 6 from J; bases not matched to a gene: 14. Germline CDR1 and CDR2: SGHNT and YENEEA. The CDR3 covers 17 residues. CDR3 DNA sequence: TGTGCCAGCAGCCTGCTCGGGGGTAGCGGGGACGCCGGGGAGCTGTTTTTT. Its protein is CASSLLGGSGDAGELFF.

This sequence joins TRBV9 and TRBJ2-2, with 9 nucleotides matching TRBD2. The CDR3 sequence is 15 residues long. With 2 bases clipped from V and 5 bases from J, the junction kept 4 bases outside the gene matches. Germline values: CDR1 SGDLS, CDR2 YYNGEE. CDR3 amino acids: CASSVYAGGTGELFF. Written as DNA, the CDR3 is TGTGCCAGCAGCGTCTATGCGGGAGGGACCGGGGAGCTGTTTTTT. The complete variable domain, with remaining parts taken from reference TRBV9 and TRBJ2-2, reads DSGVTQTPKHLITATGQRVTLRCSPRSGDLSVYWYQQSLDQGLQFLIQYYNGEERAKGNILERFSAQQFPDLHSELNLSSLELGDSALYFCASSVYAGGTGELFFGEGSRLTVL.

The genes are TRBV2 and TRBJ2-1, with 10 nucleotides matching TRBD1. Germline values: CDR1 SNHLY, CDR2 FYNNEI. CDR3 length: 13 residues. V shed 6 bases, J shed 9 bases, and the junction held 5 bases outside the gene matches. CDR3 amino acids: CASSGTGEAEQFF. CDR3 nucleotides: TGTGCCAGCAGCGGGACAGGGGAGGCTGAGCAGTTCTTC.

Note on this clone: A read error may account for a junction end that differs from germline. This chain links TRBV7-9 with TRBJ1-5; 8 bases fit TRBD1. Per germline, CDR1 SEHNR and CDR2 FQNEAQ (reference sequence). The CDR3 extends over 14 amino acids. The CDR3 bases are TGTTCCAGCAGCTTAACAGGGGGAAGTCAGCCCCAGCATTTT. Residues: CSSSLTGGSQPQHF.

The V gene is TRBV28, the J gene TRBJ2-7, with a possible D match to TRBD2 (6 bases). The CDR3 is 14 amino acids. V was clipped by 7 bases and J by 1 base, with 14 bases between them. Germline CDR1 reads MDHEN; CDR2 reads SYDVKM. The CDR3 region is CASNSAGQSYEQYF. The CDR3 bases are TGTGCCAGCAACTCAGCGGGCCAATCCTACGAGCAGTACTTC.

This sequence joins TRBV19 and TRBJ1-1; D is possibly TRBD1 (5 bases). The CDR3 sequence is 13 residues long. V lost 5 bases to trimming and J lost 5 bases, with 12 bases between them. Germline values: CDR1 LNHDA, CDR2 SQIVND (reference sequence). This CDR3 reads CASSPARGTEAFF. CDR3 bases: TGTGCCAGTAGTCCCGCTAGGGGTACTGAAGCTTTCTTT.

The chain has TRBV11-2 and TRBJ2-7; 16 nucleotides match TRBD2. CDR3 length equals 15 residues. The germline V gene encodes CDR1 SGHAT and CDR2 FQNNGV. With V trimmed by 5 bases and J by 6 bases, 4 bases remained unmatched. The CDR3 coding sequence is TGTGCCAGCAGCGGGACTAGCGGGAGGGCCTCCGAGCAGTACGTC. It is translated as CASSGTSGRASEQYV.

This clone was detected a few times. In nucleotides, the CDR3 is TGTGCCAGCAGCCAGTCCGGGACTAGGGGCACAGATACGCAGTATTTT. Protein: CASSQSGTRGTDTQYF. The J gene is TRBJ2-3, the V gene TRBV4-2, with 8 nucleotides matching TRBD2. CDR3 length: 16 amino acids. V was pared by 3 bases and J by 1 base, with 6 bases of the junction left unmatched. Germline V gives CDR1 LGHNA, CDR2 YNFKEQ.

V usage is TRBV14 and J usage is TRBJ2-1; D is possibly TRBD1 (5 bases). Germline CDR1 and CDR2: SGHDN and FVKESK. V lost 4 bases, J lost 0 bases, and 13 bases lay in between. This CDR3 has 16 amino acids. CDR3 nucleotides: TGTGCCAGCAGCCCAGCGACAGTAGGCTCCTACAATGAGCAGTTCTTC. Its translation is CASSPATVGSYNEQFF.

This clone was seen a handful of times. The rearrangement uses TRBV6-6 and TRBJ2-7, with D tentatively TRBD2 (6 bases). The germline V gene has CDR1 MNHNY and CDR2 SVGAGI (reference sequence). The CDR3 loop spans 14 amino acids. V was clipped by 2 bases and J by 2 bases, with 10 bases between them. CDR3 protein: CASSYPGVTYEQYF. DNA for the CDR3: TGTGCCAGCAGTTACCCGGGAGTTACCTACGAGCAGTACTTC.

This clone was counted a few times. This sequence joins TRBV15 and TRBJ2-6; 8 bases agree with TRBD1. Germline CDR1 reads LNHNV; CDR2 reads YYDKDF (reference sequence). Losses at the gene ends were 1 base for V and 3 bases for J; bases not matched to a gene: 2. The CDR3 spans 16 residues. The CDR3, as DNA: TGTGCCACCAGCAGAGCAGGGGGCGATGGGGCCAACGTCCTGACTTTC. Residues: CATSRAGGDGANVLTF. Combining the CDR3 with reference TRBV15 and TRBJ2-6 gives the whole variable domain DAMVIQNPRYQVTQFGKPVTLSCSQTLNHNVMYWYQQKSSQAPKLLFHYYDKDFNNEADTPDNFQSRRPNTSFCFLDIRSPGLGDTAMYLCATSRAGGDGANVLTFGAGSRLTVL.

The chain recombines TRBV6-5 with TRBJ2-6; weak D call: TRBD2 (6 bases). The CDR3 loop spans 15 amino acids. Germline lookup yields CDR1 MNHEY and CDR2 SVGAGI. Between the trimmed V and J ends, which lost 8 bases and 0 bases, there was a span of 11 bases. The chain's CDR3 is CASGTSSSGANVLTF. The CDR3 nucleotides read TGTGCCAGCGGGACTTCTAGCTCTGGGGCCAACGTCCTGACTTTC.

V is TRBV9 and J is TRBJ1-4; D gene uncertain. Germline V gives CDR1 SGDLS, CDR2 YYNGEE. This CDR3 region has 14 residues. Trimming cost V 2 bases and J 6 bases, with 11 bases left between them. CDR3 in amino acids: CASSVGRFDEKLFF. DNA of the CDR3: TGTGCCAGCAGCGTTGGGAGGTTTGATGAAAAACTGTTTTTT.

Written as DNA, the CDR3 is TGTGCCAGCAGCCTGCGGGCGGGAGGCTACAATGAGCAGTTCTTC. It encodes CASSLRAGGYNEQFF. V gene TRBV7-3 combines with J gene TRBJ2-1, with 8 bases that match TRBD2. CDR1 and CDR2 from the germline V gene are SGHTA and FQGTGA. This CDR3 has 15 amino acids. The trim removed 5 bases at V and 3 bases at J, leaving 6 bases unmatched.

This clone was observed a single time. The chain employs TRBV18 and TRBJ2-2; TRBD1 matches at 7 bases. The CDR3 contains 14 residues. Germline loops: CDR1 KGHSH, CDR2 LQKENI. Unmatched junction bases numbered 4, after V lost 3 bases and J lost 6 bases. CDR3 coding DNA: TGTGCCAGCTCACCTGACAGGGTGGCCGGGGAGCTGTTTTTT. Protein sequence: CASSPDRVAGELFF.

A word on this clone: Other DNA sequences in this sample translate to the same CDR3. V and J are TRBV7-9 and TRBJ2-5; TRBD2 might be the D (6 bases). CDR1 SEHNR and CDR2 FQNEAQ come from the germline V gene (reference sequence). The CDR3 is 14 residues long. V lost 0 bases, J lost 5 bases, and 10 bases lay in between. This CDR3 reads CASSLAGGGETQYF. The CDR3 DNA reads TGTGCCAGCAGCTTAGCGGGAGGAGGGGAGACCCAGTACTTC.